Listed here is a single TCR beta chain. The antigen remains unidentified. This sample is part of a study of Graves' ophthalmopathy and Graves' hyperthyroidism. Study observations and caveats: Detected in blood as well were most expanded thyroid clonotypes with frequency above 0.001.

This CDR3 comprises 14 residues. Germline CDR1 is GTSNPN and CDR2 is SVGIG (reference sequence). Trimming took 4 bases from V and 0 from J, leaving 12 bases between them. TCR beta CDR3 amplification used RNA transcripts. First-round RT-PCR with HTBI primers preceded a second-round multiplex PCR. TCRdb passed the multiplex PCR reads through MiXCR, listing each CDR3 protein once. Among 200,000 to 250,000 distinct CDR3 sequences, approximately 21% were seen once, and the ten largest hold around 45%. With a duration under 3 months, ophthalmopathy in the donors showed moderate-to-severe activity, CAS ≥3 and NOSPECS ≥4. Certain patients were not enrolled. These were patients with other autoimmune diseases, uncontrolled infections, pregnancy or lactation. Diagnosis used clinical symptoms, serum thyroxine, TRAb, thyroid ultrasound and orbital computed tomography.

Sequenced sample: peripheral blood. The origin of this receptor is a woman aged 45-60 years with Graves' ophthalmopathy. The rearrangement links TRBV30 to TRBJ1-1; D is ambiguous. CDR3 residues: CAWNLGLMNTEAFF. The CDR3, as DNA: TGTGCCTGGAACTTGGGTCTCATGAACACTGAAGCTTTCTTT.